This T cell receptor (beta chain) was retrieved from a study of shared clonotypes between healthy human individuals. There were no recent acute infections or vaccinations among the donors, who were healthy HIV-negative adults. Germline CDR1 and CDR2: SGHTA and FQGNSA. V lost 8 bases and J lost 0, with 13 bases in between. The CDR3 runs to 14 residues. Assay execution proceeded at the deep level. Template for every sorted-subset replicate PCR totaled about 200 ng DNA, approximately 30,000 T cell genomes. Sequencing was performed with immunoSEQ multiplex PCR; in TCRdb, only in-frame clones are kept and a portion is missing. The sample records roughly 1,600,000 clones, roughly 98.5% being singletons.

The sequenced sample was naive CD4+ T cells sorted from blood. Documented subset: CD45RA+ positively selected. This TCR was recovered from a man younger than 45 in good health. V usage is TRBV7-2 and J usage is TRBJ1-1; D unclear. The CDR3 bases are TGTGCCAGCGGAGCCAAGTCCCTGAACACTGAAGCTTTCTTT. Protein product: CASGAKSLNTEAFF.